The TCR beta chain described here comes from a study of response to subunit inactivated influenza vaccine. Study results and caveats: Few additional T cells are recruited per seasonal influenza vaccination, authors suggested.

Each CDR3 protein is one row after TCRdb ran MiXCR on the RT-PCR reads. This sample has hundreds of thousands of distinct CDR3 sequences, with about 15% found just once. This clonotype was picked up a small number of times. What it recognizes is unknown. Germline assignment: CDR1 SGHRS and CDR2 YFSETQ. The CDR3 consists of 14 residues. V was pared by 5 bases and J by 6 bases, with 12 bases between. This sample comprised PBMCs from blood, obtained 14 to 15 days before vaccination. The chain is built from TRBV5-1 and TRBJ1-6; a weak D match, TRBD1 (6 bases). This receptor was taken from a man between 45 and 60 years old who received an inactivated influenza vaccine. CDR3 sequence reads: CASSTGQPNSPLHF. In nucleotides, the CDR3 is TGCGCCAGCAGTACGGGACAACCTAATTCACCCCTCCACTTT.